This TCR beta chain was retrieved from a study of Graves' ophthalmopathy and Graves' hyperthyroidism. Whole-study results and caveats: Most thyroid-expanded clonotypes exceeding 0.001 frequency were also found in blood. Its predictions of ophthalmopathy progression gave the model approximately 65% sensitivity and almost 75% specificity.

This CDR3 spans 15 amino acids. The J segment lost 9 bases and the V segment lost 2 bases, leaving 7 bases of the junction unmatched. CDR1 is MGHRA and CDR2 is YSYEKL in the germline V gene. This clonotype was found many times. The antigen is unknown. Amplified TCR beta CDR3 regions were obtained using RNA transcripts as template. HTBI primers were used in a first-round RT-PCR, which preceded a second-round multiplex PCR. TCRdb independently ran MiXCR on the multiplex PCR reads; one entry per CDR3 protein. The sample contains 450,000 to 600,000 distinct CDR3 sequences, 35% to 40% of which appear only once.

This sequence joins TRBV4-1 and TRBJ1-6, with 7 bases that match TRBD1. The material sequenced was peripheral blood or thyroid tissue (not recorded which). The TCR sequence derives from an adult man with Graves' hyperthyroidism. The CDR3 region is CASSQLGQAGSPLHF. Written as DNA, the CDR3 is TGCGCCAGCAGCCAACTCGGACAGGCCGGTTCACCCCTCCACTTT.